The 20 T cell receptor beta chains below all came from one sample that was sequenced in a study of blood T cell repertoires in COVID-19 (dated by TCRdb to about 2020). The library was built by means of the immunoSEQ multiplex PCR assay. Imported from immuneACCESS, the table was reduced by TCRdb to in-frame sequences with V and J called. These copies leave out some clones; in studies compared against another copy, an unresolved V gene accounts for under half, and the cause of the remainder is not known. For this sample there are some 200,000 clones; around 86% appear just once. The ten largest make up 5.9% of the sample. Sample: peripheral blood. The receptors stem from a man at least 80 years old with acute or convalescent COVID-19.

The rearrangement links TRBV5-8 to TRBJ2-2; TRBD2 aligns across 9 bases. CDR1 SGHTS and CDR2 YDEGEE come from the germline V gene. J gave up 5 bases and V 0 bases, and 5 bases lay outside the gene matches. The CDR3 has 16 amino acids. The CDR3 DNA sequence: TGTGCCAGCAGCTTGGGCCTTAGCGGGAGTACCGGGGAGCTGTTTTTT. Amino acids: CASSLGLSGSTGELFF.

The V call is TRBV6-5, the J call TRBJ2-7, with 7 bases that match TRBD2. The CDR3 runs to 15 residues. Germline values: CDR1 MNHEY, CDR2 SVGAGI. V trimming: 5 bases; J trimming: 1 base; junction bases outside the gene matches: 8. As DNA, the CDR3 is TGTGCCAGCAGTACTATCGCGGGGGTGTCCTACGAGCAGTACTTC. Translation gives CASSTIAGVSYEQYF.

The chain carries TRBV21-1 and TRBJ1-2; the listed D gene, TRBD1, was not tested against the DNA. TRBV21-1 is a documented pseudogene. The CDR3 sequence is 14 residues long. The CDR3 DNA is TGTGCCAGCCTCGACAGGGGACATAACTATGGCTACACCTTC. It is translated as CASLDRGHNYGYTF.

This rearrangement joins TRBV21-1 to TRBJ2-1; the listed D gene, TRBD2, was not tested against the DNA. TRBV21-1 constitutes a pseudogene. CDR3 length equals 17 residues. The CDR3 DNA is TGTGCCAGCAGCCTCCGGTCCGGGAGGCCCTCCTACAATGAGCAGTTCTTC. As protein: CASSLRSGRPSYNEQFF.

The CDR3: CASSPTGAGGLVDTQYF. The DNA for the CDR3 is TGCGCCAGCAGCCCAACCGGGGCGGGAGGTCTTGTGGATACGCAGTATTTT. V usage is TRBV4-1 and J usage is TRBJ2-3, with 8 nucleotides matching TRBD2. The CDR3 length is 17 residues. Germline lookup yields CDR1 MGHRA and CDR2 YSYEKL. V dropped 4 bases and J dropped 6; count of bases not matched to a gene: 15.

In regard to this clone: This sample also contains other DNA sequences that code for the same CDR3. V gene TRBV7-2 combines with J gene TRBJ2-7; TRBD2 matches 10 bases. CDR1 is SGHTA and CDR2 is FQGNSA in the germline V gene. Germline trimming cut 1 base from V and 2 bases from J; bases unmatched to any gene: 2. This CDR3 has 15 amino acids. This chain's CDR3 is CASSLGTSGTYEQYF. The CDR3 nucleotides read TGTGCCAGCAGCTTAGGGACTAGCGGAACCTACGAGCAGTACTTC.

Notes on this clone: This sample includes further DNA sequences coding for the same CDR3. The chain employs TRBV19 and TRBJ1-6; D may be TRBD1 (5 bases). The CDR3 sequence is 13 residues long. From germline, CDR1 is LNHDA and CDR2 SQIVND (reference sequence). Trimming left V 7 bases short and J 9 bases short, with 13 bases between. For the CDR3, the DNA is TGTGCCAGTATGGGGCAGGGTAGTTCACCCCTCCACTTT. It codes for CASMGQGSSPLHF.

The V gene is TRBV24-1, the J gene TRBJ2-4; D may be TRBD1 (5 bases). CDR1 KGHDR and CDR2 SFDVKD come from the germline V gene. The length of the CDR3 is 14 residues. V was clipped by 1 base and J by 9 bases, with 12 bases between them. The CDR3 nucleotides read TGTGCCACCAGTGATTTTGTTCAGGGTCTCATTCAGTACTTC. Protein product: CATSDFVQGLIQYF.

This chain joins TRBV29-1 and TRBJ2-2; TRBD2 aligns across 11 bases. In germline, CDR1 is SQVTM, CDR2 ANQGSEA. The CDR3 loop spans 15 amino acids. Trimming at V came to 7 bases and at J to 2 bases, leaving 6 bases not matched to a gene. The CDR3, as DNA: TGCAGCGCCAAGGGACTAGCGGCTAACACCGGGGAGCTGTTTTTT. The encoded protein is CSAKGLAANTGELFF.

The genes are TRBV28 and TRBJ2-7; 7 nucleotides line up with TRBD1. This CDR3 has 14 residues. CDR1 and CDR2 from the germline V gene are MDHEN and SYDVKM. The trim removed 6 bases at V and 7 bases at J, leaving 12 bases unmatched. CDR3 nucleotide sequence: TGTGCCAGCAGACTCCAGACAGGGCTTTTGGAGCAGTACTTC. Its translation is CASRLQTGLLEQYF.

V usage is TRBV27 and J usage is TRBJ2-1, with 7 bases aligning to TRBD2. The V gene's germline CDR1 is MNHEY and CDR2 SMNVEV (reference sequence). The CDR3 has 16 amino acids. V dropped 5 bases and J dropped 6; count of bases not matched to a gene: 13. CDR3 in DNA: TGTGCCAGCAGTCCCAATGGCGGGGCTAGCGGCAATGAGCAGTTCTTC. It is translated as CASSPNGGASGNEQFF.

The J gene is TRBJ2-5, the V gene TRBV28; 10 bases line up with TRBD2. Germline CDR1 MDHEN, CDR2 SYDVKM. The CDR3 runs 17 residues. V lost 2 bases to trimming and J lost 1 base; unmatched junction nucleotides: 7. The CDR3 sequence is CASSLGTSATGQETQYF. The CDR3 nucleotides are TGTGCCAGCAGTTTAGGGACTAGCGCTACGGGCCAAGAGACCCAGTACTTC.

V and J are TRBV11-2 and TRBJ2-7, with TRBD1 matching 9 bases. Germline lookup yields CDR1 SGHAT and CDR2 FQNNGV. The CDR3 is made up of 15 amino acids. V trimming: 5 bases; J trimming: 1 base; junction bases outside the gene matches: 6. The DNA of the CDR3 is TGTGCCAGCAGCCTCTCGACAGGGGGGTCCTACGAGCAGTACGTC. This encodes CASSLSTGGSYEQYV.

The chain has TRBV20-1 and TRBJ1-6, with D unclear. The CDR3 totals 11 residues. The ends were cut back, 4 bases at V and 14 bases at J, with 12 bases in the middle. CDR1 is DFQATT and CDR2 is SNEGSKA in the germline V gene (reference sequence). The CDR3 spells CSATPGVSLHF. The CDR3 coding sequence is TGCAGTGCTACCCCCGGGGTTTCCCTCCACTTT.

The chain employs TRBV7-8 and TRBJ2-2; the match to TRBD2 covers 12 bases. CDR3 size: 16 residues. The trim removed 2 bases at V and 7 bases at J, leaving 5 bases unmatched. The germline V gene has CDR1 SGHVS and CDR2 FQNEAQ. The CDR3 bases are TGTGCCAGCAGCTTAAGGACTAGCGGGATAGTCGGGGAGCTGTTTTTT. This translates into CASSLRTSGIVGELFF.

This clone has a single count. The V gene is TRBV12-3 or TRBV12-4, the J gene TRBJ1-4, with 7 positions matching TRBD1. The CDR3 loop spans 13 amino acids. V gave up 4 bases and J gave up 17 bases; unmatched junction bases: 13. The CDR3 is CASSSDRTGRSFF. CDR3 nucleotides: TGTGCCAGCAGTTCGGACAGGACTGGACGTAGTTTTTTT.

The chain has TRBV19 and TRBJ1-2; D not certain. Trimming removed 4 bases from V and 4 bases from J, with 7 bases in between. The CDR3 loop spans 12 amino acids. Germline CDR1 reads LNHDA; CDR2 reads SQIVND (reference sequence). CDR3 sequence reads: CASSNRAYGYTF. CDR3 sequence (DNA): TGTGCCAGTAGTAATAGAGCCTATGGCTACACCTTC.

The chain uses TRBV9 and TRBJ1-6; TRBD1 agrees at 7 bases. CDR3 length equals 15 residues. Germline assignment: CDR1 SGDLS and CDR2 YYNGEE. Germline trimming cut 7 bases from V and 7 bases from J; bases unmatched to any gene: 11. The CDR3 DNA is TGTGCCAGCGGGGAGCGACAGGGCCTAAATTCACCCCTCCACTTT. Translating it yields CASGERQGLNSPLHF.

Worth noting for this clone: Other DNA sequences in this sample translate to the same CDR3. The rearrangement joins TRBV27 to TRBJ1-2; D is unresolved. Trimming stripped 2 bases from V and 4 bases from J, with 8 bases between. This CDR3 spans 13 amino acids. Germline V gene data show CDR1 as MNHEY and CDR2 as SMNVEV (reference sequence). CDR3 DNA: TGTGCCAGCAGTTTACGGGGTAGCTATGGCTACACCTTC. Amino acids: CASSLRGSYGYTF.

The rearrangement joins TRBV10-2 to TRBJ1-6; D is unresolved. CDR1 is WSHSY, CDR2 SAAADI, per germline. This CDR3 spans 13 amino acids. Trimming left V 4 bases short and J 12 bases short, with 13 bases between. The CDR3 loop reads CASSGSGGEPLHF. CDR3 bases: TGCGCCAGCAGTGGATCCGGAGGAGAACCCCTCCACTTT.